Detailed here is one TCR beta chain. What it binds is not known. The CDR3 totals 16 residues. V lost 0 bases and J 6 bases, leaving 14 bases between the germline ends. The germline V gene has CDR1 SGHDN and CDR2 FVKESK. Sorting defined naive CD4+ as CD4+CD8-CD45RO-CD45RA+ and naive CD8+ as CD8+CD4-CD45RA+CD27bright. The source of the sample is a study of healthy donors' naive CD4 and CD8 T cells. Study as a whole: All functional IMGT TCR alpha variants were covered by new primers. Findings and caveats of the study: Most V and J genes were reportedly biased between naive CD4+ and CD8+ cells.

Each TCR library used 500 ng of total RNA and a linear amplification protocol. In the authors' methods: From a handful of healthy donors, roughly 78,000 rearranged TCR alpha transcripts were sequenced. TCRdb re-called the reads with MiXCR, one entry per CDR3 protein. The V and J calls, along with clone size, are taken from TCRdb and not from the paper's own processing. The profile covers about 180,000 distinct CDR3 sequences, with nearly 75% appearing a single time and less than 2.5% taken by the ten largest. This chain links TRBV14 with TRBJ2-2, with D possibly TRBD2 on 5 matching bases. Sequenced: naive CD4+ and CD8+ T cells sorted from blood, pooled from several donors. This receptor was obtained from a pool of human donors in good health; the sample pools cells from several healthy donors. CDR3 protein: CASSQDAGHTAGELFF. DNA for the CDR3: TGTGCCAGCAGCCAAGACGCGGGCCACACCGCCGGGGAGCTGTTTTTT.